This section outlines one T cell receptor beta chain sequence together with its context. This CDR3 is 15 amino acids long. Germline CDR1 and CDR2: WNHNN and SYGVQD (reference sequence). V shed 5 bases and J 4 bases; nucleotides not matched to a gene: 8. The protocol was immunoSEQ multiplex PCR, while the TCRdb copy is restricted to in-frame clones and leaves out a portion. The sample has about 61,000 clones; 88% are singletons. The data were obtained in a study of blood T cell repertoires in COVID-19. V and J are TRBV10-1 and TRBJ2-3, with 8 positions matching TRBD1. Sequencing was done on a sample of peripheral blood. This receptor was obtained from a woman in her fifties or sixties with active or convalescent COVID-19. The CDR3 loop is CASSSRTGSSDTQYF. The CDR3 DNA is TGCGCCAGCAGTTCCCGGACAGGGTCTTCAGATACGCAGTATTTT.